The present entry profiles one T cell receptor (beta chain) with its context. Sequenced by immunoSEQ multiplex PCR; TCRdb stores in-frame clones only, minus some. Among approximately 220,000 clones listed, around nine tenths were seen once. The data were obtained in a study of blood T cell repertoires in COVID-19. On the study more broadly: PBMCs, B-cell-depleted T cells, or T cells were the source of the cDNA or gDNA that made up the material.

The cohort comprised adults aged about 18 to 100 years residing in 20 to 30 US areas. Germline V gene sequence: CDR1 GTSNPN, CDR2 SVGIG (reference sequence). The CDR3 sequence is 12 residues long. V lost 1 base and J lost 6; bases outside the gene matches: 1. The sample comprised PBMCs or T cells enriched from blood (not recorded which). The rearrangement uses TRBV30 and TRBJ1-2, with 8 bases aligning to TRBD1. This receptor was obtained from a woman in her twenties or thirties with acute COVID-19. CDR3 protein: CAWSGTGNGYTF. The CDR3 nucleotides are TGTGCCTGGAGTGGGACAGGGAATGGCTACACCTTC.